The rows below give T cell receptor beta chains drawn from one sample of a study of T-cell memory formation after mild COVID-19. TCRdb re-analysed the 5' RACE reads in MiXCR, keeping a single row per CDR3 protein. The sample carries roughly 300,000 distinct CDR3 sequences, roughly an eighth recorded once. The sequenced material came from PBMCs or a T cell subset sorted from them (not recorded which). Receptor source: a man between 18 and 29 years old who had mild COVID-19 (a few samples of this study predate the infection). Cell type and time point are not known. CDR3s include the opening cysteine and the closing phenylalanine or tryptophan.

V gene: TRBV4-3; CDR3 protein: CASSQDVASGGGTDTQYF
V gene: TRBV5-1; CDR3 protein: CASSWTGQTNTEAFF
V gene: TRBV6-6; CDR3 protein: CASSRDWEKLFF
V gene: TRBV6-4; CDR3 protein: CASSAFAAGGSGELFF
V gene: TRBV6-5; CDR3 protein: CASSYSSFSGAGVGEAFF
V gene: TRBV25-1; CDR3 protein: CASSEWSPIYEQYF
V gene: TRBV20-1; CDR3 protein: CSASGRQADEQYF
V gene: TRBV3-1; CDR3 protein: CASSKDRSEQFF
V gene: TRBV12-3/TRBV12-4; CDR3 protein: CASSSPLRGQSALNEQFF
V gene: TRBV12-3/TRBV12-4; CDR3 protein: CASSFQGVGDTQYF
V gene: TRBV4-1; CDR3 protein: CASSQWGFAGTQYF
V gene: TRBV7-2; CDR3 protein: CASSLTGEPTEAFF
V gene: TRBV5-1; CDR3 protein: CASSLRGATTGELFF
V gene: TRBV5-4; CDR3 protein: CASSLDSLYGYTF
V gene: TRBV3-1; CDR3 protein: CASSQADRAPNTGELFF
V gene: TRBV7-9; CDR3 protein: CAAAGGGKTRIDTQYF
V gene: TRBV3-1; CDR3 protein: CASSLGGAPDTQYF
V gene: TRBV15; CDR3 protein: CATSRDLGGGEGYTF
V gene: TRBV7-3; CDR3 protein: CASSLYPLGRRTSTDTQYF
V gene: TRBV7-8; CDR3 protein: CASSSGAGVQETQYF
V gene: TRBV7-2; CDR3 protein: CASSLPGQGANQPQHF
V gene: TRBV10-3; CDR3 protein: CAISLGVSNEQFF
V gene: TRBV5-5; CDR3 protein: CASSWYREDTQYF
V gene: TRBV6-2/TRBV6-3; CDR3 protein: CASRDTGELFF
V gene: TRBV6-2/TRBV6-3; CDR3 protein: CASRSPWAEQYF
V gene: TRBV5-4; CDR3 protein: CASSIQAYTQYF
V gene: TRBV27; CDR3 protein: CASSFGVAGGFGTQYF
V gene: TRBV21-1; CDR3 protein: CASSSLRETYEQYF
V gene: TRBV10-3; CDR3 protein: CAISETRTGVNTGELFF
V gene: TRBV6-2/TRBV6-3; CDR3 protein: CASRQGRSSYNEQFF
V gene: TRBV7-9; CDR3 protein: CASSFDSRTQYF
V gene: TRBV7-9; CDR3 protein: CASSSPGQRTGELFF
V gene: TRBV5-1; CDR3 protein: CASSHNLAPRDEQYF
V gene: TRBV13; CDR3 protein: CASSARTGTGELFF
V gene: TRBV3-1; CDR3 protein: CASTPGQGGSDTEAFF
V gene: TRBV12-3/TRBV12-4; CDR3 protein: CASREGQPTGNTEAFF
V gene: TRBV7-9; CDR3 protein: CASSTDAGTGAYEQYF
V gene: TRBV18; CDR3 protein: CASSPVRAGPYEQYF
V gene: TRBV18; CDR3 protein: CASSLLGQGDYSNQPQHF
V gene: TRBV13; CDR3 protein: CASSLTGFTETQYF
V gene: TRBV5-1; CDR3 protein: CASSVAGSTDTQYF